The 7 T cell receptor beta chains in this list originate from one sample, sequenced in a study of yellow fever vaccine responses in identical twins. One entry per CDR3 protein results from TCRdb running MiXCR on the RT-PCR reads. The repertoire has thousands of distinct CDR3 sequences, 65% to 80% of them found once; the top ten carry 2% to 3%. The sequences come from T cells from blood (PBMCs), unsorted or a sorted subset (not recorded which), collected before or after yellow fever vaccination (not recorded which). These receptors were taken from a woman aged 18-29 years who received the yellow fever vaccine.

The V gene is TRBV10-3, the J gene TRBJ1-1; D is possibly TRBD1 (5 bases). Germline-derived CDR1 and CDR2 are ENHRY and SYGVKD. The CDR3 runs 16 residues. The V and J ends lost 2 bases and 4 bases respectively, with 17 bases between them. The CDR3 bases are TGTGCCATCAGTGAGAGGATGGGGCGCGGGGGCACTGAAGCTTTCTTT. Translation gives CAISERMGRGGTEAFF.

This clonotype showed up just a few times. The chain carries TRBV28 and TRBJ2-7; D call uncertain. Trimming shortened V by 3 bases and J by 2 bases, and 8 bases separated the two germline ends. The CDR3 loop spans 13 amino acids. Germline loops: CDR1 MDHEN, CDR2 SYDVKM. CDR3 in amino acids: CASSLSPTYEQYF. DNA of the CDR3: TGTGCCAGCAGTTTGAGCCCAACCTACGAGCAGTACTTC.

V and J are TRBV11-3 and TRBJ2-3, with D perhaps TRBD2 (6 bases). CDR1 and CDR2 (germline): SGHNT, YENEEA. The CDR3 covers 18 residues. V lost 6 bases and J 2 bases, leaving 24 bases between the germline ends. In DNA form, the CDR3 reads TGTGCCAGCAGTTTACCCCAGCCGGGACTTCAACACACAGATACGCAGTATTTT. It is translated as CASSLPQPGLQHTDTQYF.

V is TRBV2 and J is TRBJ2-7; D uncertain. Per the germline V gene, CDR1 is SNHLY and CDR2 is FYNNEI. The V gene lost 2 bases and the J gene lost 4 bases, with 6 bases spanning the gap. The CDR3 has 12 amino acids. The CDR3 protein is CASSEMAYEQYF. DNA of the CDR3: TGTGCCAGCAGTGAAATGGCGTACGAGCAGTACTTC.

The chain links TRBV20-1 to TRBJ2-1; D is perhaps TRBD2 (5 bases). Between the trimmed V and J ends, which lost 7 bases and 2 bases, there was a span of 18 bases. The length of the CDR3 is 15 residues. CDR1 is DFQATT and CDR2 is SNEGSKA in the germline V gene (reference sequence). The CDR3 spells CSGRILGTTYNEQFF. The DNA for the CDR3 is TGCAGTGGCAGAATACTAGGAACAACCTACAATGAGCAGTTCTTC.

The chain uses TRBV29-1 and TRBJ1-2; 7 nucleotides align to TRBD1. This CDR3 region has 13 residues. Losses at the gene ends were 4 bases for V and 4 bases for J; bases not matched to a gene: 6. Germline CDR1 and CDR2: SQVTM and ANQGSEA. The CDR3 nucleotides are TGCAGCGTTGGAACAGGGGTAGTCTATGGCTACACCTTC. Translated: CSVGTGVVYGYTF.

This chain joins TRBV7-3 and TRBJ2-7; D unclear. V was clipped by 6 bases and J by 1 base, with 7 bases between them. This CDR3 is 12 amino acids long. The germline V gene has CDR1 SGHTA and CDR2 FQGTGA. The CDR3 bases are TGTGCCAGCAGTTACCTTTCCTACGAGCAGTACTTC. Translated, it gives CASSYLSYEQYF.